Listed below are T cell receptor beta chains from one sample, sequenced in a study of T cells after yellow fever vaccination. TCRdb recomputed calls from the 5' RACE reads with MiXCR, one row per CDR3 protein. This table holds roughly 100,000 distinct CDR3 sequences, 7.5% to 10% found once. Source: CD8+ T cells not binding an NS4B(214-222) dextramer, sorted from PBMCs, taken around 14 days after the first yellow fever vaccination. These receptors were collected from a man aged 18-30 years who received the YFV17D yellow fever vaccine. Each CDR3 is given with its conserved first and last residue. D genes are given only for firm matches. Not every row has a clone size; where given, it reads once, few, many or a size class.

TRBV18	NA	TRBJ1-1	TRBD1	TGTGCCAGCTCACCGGACAGGGTTGAGAACACTGAAGCTTTCTTT	CASSPDRVENTEAFF
TRBV12-3/TRBV12-4	many	TRBJ1-2	NA	TGTGCCAGCAGCCTCGGGAACTATGGCTACACCTTC	CASSLGNYGYTF
TRBV15	many	TRBJ2-2	NA	TGTGCCACCAGGGGTGGGGCCGCGAACACCGGGGAGCTGTTTTTT	CATRGGAANTGELFF
TRBV4-2	NA	TRBJ1-5	TRBD1	TGTGCCAGCAGCCACGCGACAGGGGGCGGCAATCAGCCCCAGCATTTT	CASSHATGGGNQPQHF
TRBV4-1	NA	TRBJ1-4	NA	TGCGCCAGCAGCCCCAAGTCGGGGTACCCGGCAACTAATGAAAAACTGTTTTTT	CASSPKSGYPATNEKLFF
TRBV7-6	many	TRBJ2-5	TRBD1	TGTGCCAGCAGCTCTGGACAGGGGGACGAGACCCAGTACTTC	CASSSGQGDETQYF
TRBV6-1	few	TRBJ2-2	TRBD2	TGTGCCAGCAGGCCCCATCTGGGGGGGGGCACCGGGGAGCTGTTTTTT	CASRPHLGGGTGELFF
TRBV27	many	TRBJ2-5	TRBD2	TGTGCCAGCAGTAAACAGGGCCGACTAGCGGGTCAAGAGACCCAGTACTTC	CASSKQGRLAGQETQYF
TRBV13	few	TRBJ2-2	NA	TGTGCCAGCAGCTACTACGGCGAGAGAAGCTCGAACACCGGGGAGCTGTTTTTT	CASSYYGERSSNTGELFF
TRBV28	NA	TRBJ1-4	NA	TGTGCCAGCAGTACGCAGGGTGCAACTAATGAAAAACTGTTTTTT	CASSTQGATNEKLFF